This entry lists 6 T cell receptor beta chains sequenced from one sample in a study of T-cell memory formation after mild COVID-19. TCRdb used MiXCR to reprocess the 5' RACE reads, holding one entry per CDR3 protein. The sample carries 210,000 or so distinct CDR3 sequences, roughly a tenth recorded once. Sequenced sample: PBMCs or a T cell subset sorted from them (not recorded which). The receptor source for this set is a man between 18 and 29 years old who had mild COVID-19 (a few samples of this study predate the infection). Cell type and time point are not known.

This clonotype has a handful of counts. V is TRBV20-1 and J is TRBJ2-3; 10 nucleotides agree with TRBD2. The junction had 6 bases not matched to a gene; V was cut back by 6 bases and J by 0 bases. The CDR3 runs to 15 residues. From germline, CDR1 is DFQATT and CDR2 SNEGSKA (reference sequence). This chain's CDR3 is CSAYRTSGSTDTQYF. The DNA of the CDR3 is TGCAGTGCATACCGGACTAGCGGAAGCACAGATACGCAGTATTTT.

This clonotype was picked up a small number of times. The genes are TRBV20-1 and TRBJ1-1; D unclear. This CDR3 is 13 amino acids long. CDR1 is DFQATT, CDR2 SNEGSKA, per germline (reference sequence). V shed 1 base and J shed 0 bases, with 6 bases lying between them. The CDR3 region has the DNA TGCAGTGCTAGAGTGCCCCTGAACACTGAAGCTTTCTTT. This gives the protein CSARVPLNTEAFF.

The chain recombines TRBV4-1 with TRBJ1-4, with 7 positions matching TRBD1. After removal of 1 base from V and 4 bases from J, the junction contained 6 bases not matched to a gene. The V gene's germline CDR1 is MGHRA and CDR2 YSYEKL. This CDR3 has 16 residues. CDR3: CASSQAGTAFNEKLFF. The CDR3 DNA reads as TGCGCCAGCAGCCAAGCCGGGACAGCTTTTAATGAAAAACTGTTTTTT.

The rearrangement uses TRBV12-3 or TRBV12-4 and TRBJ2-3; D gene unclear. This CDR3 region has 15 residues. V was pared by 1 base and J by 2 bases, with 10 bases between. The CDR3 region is CASSLGQAYTDTQYF. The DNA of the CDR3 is TGTGCCAGCAGTTTAGGGCAGGCGTACACAGATACGCAGTATTTT.

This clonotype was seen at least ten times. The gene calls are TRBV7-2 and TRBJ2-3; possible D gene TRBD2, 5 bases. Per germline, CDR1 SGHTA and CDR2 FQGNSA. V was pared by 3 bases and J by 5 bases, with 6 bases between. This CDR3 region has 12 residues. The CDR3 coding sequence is TGTGCCAGCAGCTTTCGGGAAGATACGCAGTATTTT. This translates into CASSFREDTQYF.

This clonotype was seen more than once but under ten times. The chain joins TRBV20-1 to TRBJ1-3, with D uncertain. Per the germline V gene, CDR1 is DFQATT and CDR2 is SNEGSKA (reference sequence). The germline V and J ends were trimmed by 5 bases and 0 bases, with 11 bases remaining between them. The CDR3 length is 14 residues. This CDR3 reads CSAPTASSGNTIYF. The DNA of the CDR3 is TGCAGTGCTCCCACAGCGAGCTCTGGAAACACCATATATTTT.